This T cell receptor beta chain stems from a study of identical twins. Trimming took off 7 bases at V and 0 bases at J, with 14 bases between the two ends. The CDR3 spans 15 residues. Germline CDR1 KGHDR, CDR2 SFDVKD. After template switching added a universal primer site, the resulting cDNA carried unique molecular identifiers. TCRdb analysed the 5' RACE reads with MiXCR anew, one entry per CDR3 protein. The table has about 530,000 distinct CDR3 sequences, about a fifth seen once; the top ten hold around 0.5%. These data were also reused for a study on yellow fever vaccine responses in identical twins.

Input material: CD4+ T cells sorted from blood. This sequence originates from a woman under 30 in good health. The V gene is TRBV24-1, the J gene TRBJ1-2, with a weak D call TRBD1 (5 bases). The CDR3, as DNA: TGTGCCACCAGCCAAACAAAGGGGACTAACTATGGCTACACCTTC. As protein: CATSQTKGTNYGYTF.